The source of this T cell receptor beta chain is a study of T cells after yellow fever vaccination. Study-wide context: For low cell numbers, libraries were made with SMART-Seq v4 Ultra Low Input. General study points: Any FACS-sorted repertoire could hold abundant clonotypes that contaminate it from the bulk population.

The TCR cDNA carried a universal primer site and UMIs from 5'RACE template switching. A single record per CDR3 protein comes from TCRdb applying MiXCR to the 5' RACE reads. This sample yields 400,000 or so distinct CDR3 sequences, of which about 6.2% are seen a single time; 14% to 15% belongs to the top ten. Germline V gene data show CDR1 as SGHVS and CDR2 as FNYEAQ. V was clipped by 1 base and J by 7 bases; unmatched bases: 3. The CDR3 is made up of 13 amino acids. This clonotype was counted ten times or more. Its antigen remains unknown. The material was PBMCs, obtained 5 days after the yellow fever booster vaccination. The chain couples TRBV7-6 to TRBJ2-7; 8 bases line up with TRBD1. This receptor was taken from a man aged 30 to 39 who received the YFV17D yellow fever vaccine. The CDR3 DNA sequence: TGTGCCAGCAGCTTAGGGACAGGGCGGGAGCAGTACTTC. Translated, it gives CASSLGTGREQYF.